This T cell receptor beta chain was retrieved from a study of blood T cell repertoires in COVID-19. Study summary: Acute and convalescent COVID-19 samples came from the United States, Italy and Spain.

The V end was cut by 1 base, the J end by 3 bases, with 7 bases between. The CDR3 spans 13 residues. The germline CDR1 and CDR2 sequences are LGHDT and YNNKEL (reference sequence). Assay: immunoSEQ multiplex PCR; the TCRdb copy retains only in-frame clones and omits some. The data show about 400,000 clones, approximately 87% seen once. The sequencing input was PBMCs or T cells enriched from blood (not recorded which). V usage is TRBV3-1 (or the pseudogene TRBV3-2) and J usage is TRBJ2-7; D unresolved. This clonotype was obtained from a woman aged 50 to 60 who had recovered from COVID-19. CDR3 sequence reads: CASSQGLIYEQYF. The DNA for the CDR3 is TGTGCCAGCAGCCAAGGTCTAATCTACGAGCAGTACTTC.